This is a list of T cell receptor beta chains from one sample in a study of control samples from healthy donors and cancer patients. Method: immunoSEQ multiplex PCR; TCRdb's copy keeps in-frame clones and lacks some. Of about 95,000 clones listed, about 85% were seen once; the top ten hold approximately 15%. The sequencing input was blood. The receptor source for this set is a woman aged 65 to 85 in good health. Each CDR3 is given without its conserved first and last residue. Where a row states a size, it is once, few, many or the class of an expanded clone; other rows omit it.

V	size	J	CDR3
TRBV9	.	TRBJ1-5	ASSETGLGQPQH
TRBV19	.	TRBJ2-3	ASSIAPSGATDTQY
TRBV6-5	.	TRBJ1-3	ASETGRWNTIY
TRBV29-1	.	TRBJ1-2	SVATGPHGYT
TRBV5-6	once	TRBJ1-1	ASSLAQGTTEAF
TRBV7-9	.	TRBJ2-1	ASIRGTSGNEQF
TRBV5-5	.	TRBJ1-1	ASSLLTGLNTEAF
TRBV7-2	.	TRBJ2-5	ASSPTSGREETQY
TRBV18	.	TRBJ1-2	ASSQDRDNGYT
TRBV3-1/TRBV3-2	.	TRBJ2-5	ASSNGLAGSEFQETQY
TRBV5-5	.	TRBJ2-1	ASSLPGSNEQF
TRBV2	.	TRBJ2-1	ASSVRYNEQF
TRBV18	.	TRBJ2-1	ASSPNGLAENEQF
TRBV7-8	once	TRBJ1-3	ASSLASGVAGNTIY
TRBV19	.	TRBJ2-7	ASSPSSMGGGPLDEQY
TRBV10-1	.	TRBJ2-3	ASSEPGTDTQY
TRBV6-5	.	TRBJ1-5	ASRPTWGSNQPQH
TRBV7-2	once	TRBJ2-1	ASRSQAGGQDEQF
TRBV5-4	.	TRBJ1-3	ASTDRSSGNTIY
TRBV7-8	.	TRBJ2-1	ASSLSLAGGGEQF
TRBV5-1	.	TRBJ1-2	ASSLGGTYGYT
TRBV30	.	TRBJ1-2	AWSQQALDYGYT
TRBV13	.	TRBJ1-1	ASSQGQGAQDEAF
TRBV6-5	.	TRBJ1-1	ASSYGPANTEAF
TRBV6-6	.	TRBJ2-5	ASSHLNPQETQY
TRBV5-1	.	TRBJ1-5	ASSLDSNQPQH
TRBV6-5	.	TRBJ1-2	ASSLGSSSNYGYT
TRBV7-2	.	TRBJ1-5	ASSLVVGRPQH
TRBV11-2	.	TRBJ1-2	ASSYRAGYT
TRBV3-1/TRBV3-2	.	TRBJ2-1	ASSQDLIAGGHEQF
TRBV12-3/TRBV12-4	.	TRBJ2-3	ASSREDTQY
TRBV5-1	.	TRBJ2-1	ASSPRLAGLNEQF
TRBV27	.	TRBJ1-2	ASGIGGALGYGYT
TRBV3-1/TRBV3-2	.	TRBJ1-6	ASSQGRAPGGSPLH
TRBV29-1	.	TRBJ2-3	SGEGEMGTDTQY
TRBV19	.	TRBJ2-2	ASSGGPTNTGELF
TRBV29-1	.	TRBJ1-1	SVVGVNTEAF
TRBV19	.	TRBJ1-2	ASTPPARDHDYT
TRBV9	.	TRBJ1-1	ASSVGLQMNTEAF
TRBV2	.	TRBJ2-1	ASSESGRAVEQF
TRBV27	.	TRBJ1-6	ASSHRTGANSPLH
TRBV2	.	TRBJ1-3	ASSVSGQTGNTIY
TRBV9	.	TRBJ2-1	ASSVGRYNEQF